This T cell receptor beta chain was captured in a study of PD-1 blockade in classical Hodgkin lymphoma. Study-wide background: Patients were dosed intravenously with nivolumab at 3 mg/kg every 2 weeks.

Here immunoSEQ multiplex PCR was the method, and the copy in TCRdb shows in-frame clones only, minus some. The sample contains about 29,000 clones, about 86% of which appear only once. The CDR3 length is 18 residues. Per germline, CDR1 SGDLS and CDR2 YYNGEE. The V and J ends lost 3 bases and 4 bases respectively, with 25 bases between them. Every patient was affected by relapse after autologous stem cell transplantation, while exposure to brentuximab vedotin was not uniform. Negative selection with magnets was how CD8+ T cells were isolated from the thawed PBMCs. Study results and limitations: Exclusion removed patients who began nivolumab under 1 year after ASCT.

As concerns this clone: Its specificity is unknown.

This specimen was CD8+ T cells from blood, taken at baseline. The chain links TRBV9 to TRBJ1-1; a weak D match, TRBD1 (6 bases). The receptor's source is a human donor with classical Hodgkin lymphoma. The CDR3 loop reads CASSEGLTRGAPGTEAFF. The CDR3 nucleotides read TGTGCCAGCAGCGAGGGGCTTACACGGGGGGCGCCAGGCACTGAAGCTTTCTTT.